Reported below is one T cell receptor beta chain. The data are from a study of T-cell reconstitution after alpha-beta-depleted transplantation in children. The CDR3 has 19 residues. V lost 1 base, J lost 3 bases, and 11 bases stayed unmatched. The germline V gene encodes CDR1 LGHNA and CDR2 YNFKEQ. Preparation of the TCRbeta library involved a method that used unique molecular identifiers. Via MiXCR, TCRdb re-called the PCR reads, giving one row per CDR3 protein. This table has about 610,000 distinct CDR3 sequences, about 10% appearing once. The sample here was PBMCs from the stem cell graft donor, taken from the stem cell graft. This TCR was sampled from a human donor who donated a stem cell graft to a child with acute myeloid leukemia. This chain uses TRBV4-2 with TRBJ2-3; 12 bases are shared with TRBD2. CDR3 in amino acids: CASSQVLAGGGARTDTQYF. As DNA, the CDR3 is TGTGCCAGCAGCCAAGTACTAGCGGGAGGAGGCGCGAGGACAGATACGCAGTATTTT.